The T cell receptor (beta chain) under discussion was sequenced for a study of blood T cell repertoires in COVID-19. Produced via immunoSEQ multiplex PCR; TCRdb's table is partial and in-frame only. The sample consists of tens of thousands of clones, less than 90% of them appearing once. The CDR3 loop spans 16 amino acids. From germline, CDR1 is ENHRY and CDR2 SYGVKD. Trimming at V came to 7 bases and at J to 4 bases, leaving 15 bases not matched to a gene. Sequencing was performed on peripheral blood. The gene calls are TRBV10-3 and TRBJ1-2; TRBD1 matches 7 bases. The clonotype originates from a man aged 35-49 years with acute or convalescent COVID-19. CDR3: CAIKEGTASQLYGYTF. Here the CDR3 DNA reads TGTGCCATCAAAGAAGGGACAGCATCCCAACTCTATGGCTACACCTTC.